This TCR beta chain was documented in a study of T cell responses to AZD1222 COVID-19 vaccine. General study results and limits: CD4 TCRs linked to vaccination spanned spike, dominating at 160-218 and 743-854.

TCRdb's copy holds only in-frame clones and misses some; the assay was immunoSEQ multiplex PCR. The sample consists of under 170,000 clones, more than 80% of them appearing once. This clone was picked up one time. What it recognizes is unknown. This CDR3 is built from 16 residues. With V trimmed by 6 bases and J by 6 bases, 7 bases remained unmatched. The V gene's germline CDR1 is SGHDT and CDR2 YYEEEE. This specimen consisted of peripheral blood, obtained 28 days after the second AZD1222 dose. The rearrangement uses TRBV5-6 and TRBJ2-3; 16 positions match TRBD2. The TCR originated in an adult who received the AZD1222 COVID-19 vaccine. Written as DNA, the CDR3 is TGTGCCAGCACCTCGGGACTAGCGGGAGGGTGGGATACGCAGTATTTT. Encoded protein: CASTSGLAGGWDTQYF.